The clone carrying this T cell receptor (beta chain) was observed a handful of times. The antigen remains unidentified. The V and J ends lost 3 bases and 6 bases, in that order; junction bases with no gene match: 4. Germline V gene sequence: CDR1 MDHEN, CDR2 SYDVKM. The CDR3 has 14 residues. This entry comes from a study of T cell responses to AZD1222 COVID-19 vaccine. Method: immunoSEQ multiplex PCR; TCRdb's copy keeps in-frame clones and lacks some. The sample holds some 200,000 clones; roughly nine tenths are singletons and the top ten take roughly 3.5%. Study-wide results and caveats: Spike-specific TCR depth and breadth grew after two AZD1222 doses. Repertoire sampling was restricted to post-peak T cell response timepoints. Donors in the cohort were predominantly white British and more often female, and clonal diversity was possibly underestimated.

The chain combines TRBV28 with TRBJ1-4, with 7 bases aligning to TRBD1. The sequence came from an adult who received the AZD1222 COVID-19 vaccine. Material: peripheral blood, obtained 28 days after the second AZD1222 dose. The CDR3 DNA sequence: TGTGCCAGCAGTTTCCGACAGGGCTATGAAAAACTGTTTTTT. It translates to CASSFRQGYEKLFF.